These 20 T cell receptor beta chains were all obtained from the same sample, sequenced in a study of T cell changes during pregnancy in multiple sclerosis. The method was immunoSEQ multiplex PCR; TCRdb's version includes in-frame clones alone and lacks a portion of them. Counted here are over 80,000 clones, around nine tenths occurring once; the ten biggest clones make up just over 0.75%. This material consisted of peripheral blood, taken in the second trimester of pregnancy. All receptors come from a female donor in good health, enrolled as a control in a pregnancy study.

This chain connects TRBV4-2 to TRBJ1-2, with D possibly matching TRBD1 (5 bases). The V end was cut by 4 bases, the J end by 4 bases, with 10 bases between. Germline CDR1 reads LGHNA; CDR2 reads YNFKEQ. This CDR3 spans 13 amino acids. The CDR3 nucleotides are TGTGCCAGCAGCCCAGAGGGGCGCTATGGCTACACCTTC. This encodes CASSPEGRYGYTF.

The CDR3 nucleotides read TGCAGCGCCGCGGACAGGATGGGCAATCAGCCCCAGCATTTT. It specifies CSAADRMGNQPQHF. V gene TRBV29-1 combines with J gene TRBJ1-5; 7 nucleotides align to TRBD1. In germline, CDR1 is SQVTM, CDR2 ANQGSEA. V lost 7 bases, J lost 2 bases, and 8 bases stayed unmatched. The CDR3 is made up of 14 amino acids.

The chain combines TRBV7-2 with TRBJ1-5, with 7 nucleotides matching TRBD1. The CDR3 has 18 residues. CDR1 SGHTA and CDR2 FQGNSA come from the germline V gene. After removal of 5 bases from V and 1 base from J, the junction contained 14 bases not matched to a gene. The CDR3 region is CASSPQTGTIFSNQPQHF. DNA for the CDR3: TGTGCCAGCAGCCCCCAGACAGGGACCATATTCAGCAATCAGCCCCAGCATTTT.

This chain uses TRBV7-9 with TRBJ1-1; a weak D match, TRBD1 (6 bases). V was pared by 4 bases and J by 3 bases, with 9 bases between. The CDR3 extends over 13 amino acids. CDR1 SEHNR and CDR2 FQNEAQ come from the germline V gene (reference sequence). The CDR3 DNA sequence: TGTGCCAGCAGCTCTCAGGGGTACACTGAAGCTTTCTTT. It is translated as CASSSQGYTEAFF.

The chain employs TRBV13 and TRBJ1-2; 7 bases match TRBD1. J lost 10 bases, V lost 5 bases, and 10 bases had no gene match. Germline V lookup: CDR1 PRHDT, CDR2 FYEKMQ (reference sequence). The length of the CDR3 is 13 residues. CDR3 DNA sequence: TGTGCCAGCAGCCCGGGGTGGGGACAGCCCTACACCTTC. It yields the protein CASSPGWGQPYTF.

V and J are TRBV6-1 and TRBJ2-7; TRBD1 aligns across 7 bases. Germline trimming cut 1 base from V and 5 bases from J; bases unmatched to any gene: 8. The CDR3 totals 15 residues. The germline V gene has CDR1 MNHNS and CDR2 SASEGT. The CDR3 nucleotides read TGTGCCAGCAGTGAAGGTGGCAGGGGGAACAACGAGCAGTACTTC. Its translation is CASSEGGRGNNEQYF.

CDR3 DNA: TGTGCCAGCTCAGGCCCGGGGGTCGGCTACACCTTC. Translated, it gives CASSGPGVGYTF. V usage is TRBV18 and J usage is TRBJ1-2; TRBD1 might be the D (5 bases). Germline V gives CDR1 KGHSH, CDR2 LQKENI. The germline V and J ends were trimmed by 5 bases and 8 bases, with 12 bases remaining between them. The CDR3 sequence is 12 residues long.

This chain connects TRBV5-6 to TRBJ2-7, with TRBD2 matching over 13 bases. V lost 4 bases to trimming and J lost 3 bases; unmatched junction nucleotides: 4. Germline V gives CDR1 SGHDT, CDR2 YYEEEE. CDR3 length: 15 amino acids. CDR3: CASSGGTSGIYEQYF. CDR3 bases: TGTGCCAGCAGCGGTGGGACTAGCGGGATCTACGAGCAGTACTTC.

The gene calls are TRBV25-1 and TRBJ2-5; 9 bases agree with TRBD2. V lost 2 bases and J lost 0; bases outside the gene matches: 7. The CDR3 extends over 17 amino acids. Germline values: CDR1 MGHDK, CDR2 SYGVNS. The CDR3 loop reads CASSERGSGGHQETQYF. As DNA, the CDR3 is TGTGCCAGCAGTGAAAGGGGTAGCGGGGGTCACCAAGAGACCCAGTACTTC.

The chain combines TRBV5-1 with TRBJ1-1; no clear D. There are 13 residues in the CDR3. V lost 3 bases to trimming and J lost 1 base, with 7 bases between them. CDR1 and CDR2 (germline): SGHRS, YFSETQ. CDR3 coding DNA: TGCGCCAGCAGCTATTCCAGGAACACTGAAGCTTTCTTT. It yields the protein CASSYSRNTEAFF.

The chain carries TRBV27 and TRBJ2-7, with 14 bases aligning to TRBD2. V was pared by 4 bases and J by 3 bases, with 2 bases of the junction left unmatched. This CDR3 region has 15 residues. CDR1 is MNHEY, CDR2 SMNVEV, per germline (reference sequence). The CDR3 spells CASSSGLAGDYEQYF. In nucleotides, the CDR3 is TGTGCCAGCAGTTCGGGACTAGCGGGAGACTACGAGCAGTACTTC.

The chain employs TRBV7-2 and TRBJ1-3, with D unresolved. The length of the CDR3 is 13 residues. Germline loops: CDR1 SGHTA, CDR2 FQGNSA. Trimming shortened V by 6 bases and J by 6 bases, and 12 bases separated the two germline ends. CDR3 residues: CASRRVLENTIYF. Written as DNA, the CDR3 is TGTGCCAGCAGGAGGGTTTTGGAAAACACCATATATTTT.

The CDR3 sequence is CASSQERVLYYNEQFF. For the CDR3, the DNA is TGCGCCAGCAGCCAAGAGCGCGTACTATACTACAATGAGCAGTTCTTC. The chain is built from TRBV4-3 and TRBJ2-1, with D unresolved. Germline V gene data show CDR1 as LGHNA and CDR2 as YSLEER. The CDR3 covers 16 residues. Trimming took off 0 bases at V and 3 bases at J, with 12 bases between the two ends.

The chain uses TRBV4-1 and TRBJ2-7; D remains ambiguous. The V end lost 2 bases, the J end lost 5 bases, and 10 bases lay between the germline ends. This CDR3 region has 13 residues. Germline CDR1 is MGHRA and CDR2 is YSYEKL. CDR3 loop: CASSQTSLNEQYF. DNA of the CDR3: TGCGCCAGCAGCCAAACCTCGCTAAACGAGCAGTACTTC.

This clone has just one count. The CDR3 loop is CASSLTVAGDEQYF. The CDR3 DNA reads as TGTGCCAGCAGCCTCACTGTAGCGGGAGACGAGCAGTACTTC. J is TRBJ2-7 and V is TRBV27, with 9 bases lining up with TRBD2. The CDR3 runs to 14 residues. V trimming: 6 bases; J trimming: 5 bases; junction bases outside the gene matches: 8. From germline, CDR1 is MNHEY and CDR2 SMNVEV (reference sequence).

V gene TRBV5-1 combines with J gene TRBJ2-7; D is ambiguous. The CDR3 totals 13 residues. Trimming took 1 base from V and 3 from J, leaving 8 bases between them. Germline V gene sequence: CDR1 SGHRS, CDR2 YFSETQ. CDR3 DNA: TGCGCCAGCAGCTTGACACAGTACTACGAGCAGTACTTC. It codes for CASSLTQYYEQYF.

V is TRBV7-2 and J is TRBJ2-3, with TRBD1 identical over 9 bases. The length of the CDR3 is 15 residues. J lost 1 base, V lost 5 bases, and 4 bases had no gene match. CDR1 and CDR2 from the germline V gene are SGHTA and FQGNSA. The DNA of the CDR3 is TGTGCCAGCAGCCAATGGACAGGGGGCACAGATACGCAGTATTTT. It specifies CASSQWTGGTDTQYF.

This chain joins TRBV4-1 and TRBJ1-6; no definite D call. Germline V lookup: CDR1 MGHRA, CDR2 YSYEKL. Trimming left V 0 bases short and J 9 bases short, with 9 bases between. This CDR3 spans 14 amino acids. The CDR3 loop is CASSQEREFSPLHF. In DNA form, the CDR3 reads TGCGCCAGCAGCCAAGAAAGGGAGTTTTCACCCCTCCACTTT.

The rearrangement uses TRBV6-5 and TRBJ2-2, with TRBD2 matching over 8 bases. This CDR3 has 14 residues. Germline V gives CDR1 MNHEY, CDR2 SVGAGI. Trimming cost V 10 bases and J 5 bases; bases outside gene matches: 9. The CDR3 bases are TGTGCCACCCTCATTGAGCGGGGGACCGGGGAGCTGTTTTTT. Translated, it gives CATLIERGTGELFF.

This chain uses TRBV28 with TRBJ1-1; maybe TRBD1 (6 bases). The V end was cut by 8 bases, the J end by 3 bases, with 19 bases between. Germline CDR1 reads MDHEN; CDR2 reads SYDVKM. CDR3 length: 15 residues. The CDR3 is CASGTLKQGDTEAFF. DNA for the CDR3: TGTGCCAGCGGGACCCTTAAACAGGGAGACACTGAAGCTTTCTTT.